These 15 T cell receptor beta chains originate from one sample sequenced in a study of OX40 agonist ivuxolimab in advanced cancers. Measured with immunoSEQ multiplex PCR; TCRdb has only the in-frame clones, and not every one. The sample includes 17,000 or so clones, more than 80% seen only once; the top ten take about an eighth. The sample in question was CD4+ or CD8+ T cells sorted from blood, obtained in a trial of the OX40 agonist ivuxolimab. The receptors were sampled from an adult with an advanced solid tumor such as melanoma, head and neck, liver or kidney cancer.

By its share, this clone is medium-sized. V and J are TRBV7-6 and TRBJ2-2; maybe TRBD1 (6 bases). Germline CDR1 reads SGHVS; CDR2 reads FNYEAQ. V lost 7 bases and J lost 2, with 11 bases in between. The CDR3 spans 14 residues. The CDR3 DNA is TGTGCCAGCACCGACAGGACAAACACCGGGGAGCTGTTTTTT. Encoded protein: CASTDRTNTGELFF.

This sequence joins TRBV7-9 and TRBJ1-2, with D unresolved. The CDR3 is 11 residues long. V lost 4 bases and J lost 7, with 7 bases in between. Germline values: CDR1 SEHNR, CDR2 FQNEAQ (reference sequence). DNA of the CDR3: TGTGCCAGCAGCTCCCCCCCTGGCTACACCTTC. Encoded protein: CASSSPPGYTF.

The chain couples TRBV6-4 to TRBJ2-1; D is uncertain. The CDR3 is 14 residues long. Germline V gives CDR1 MRHNA, CDR2 SNTAGT. The V gene lost 5 bases and the J gene lost 8 bases, with 16 bases spanning the gap. The CDR3 here is CASSSRVGSDEQFF. As DNA, the CDR3 is TGTGCCAGCAGTTCTCGTGTGGGATCGGATGAGCAGTTCTTC.

This rearrangement joins TRBV11-2 to TRBJ2-7; the D gene is possibly TRBD1 (5 bases). The germline CDR1 and CDR2 sequences are SGHAT and FQNNGV. V was pared by 5 bases and J by 5 bases, with 16 bases between. The CDR3 totals 14 residues. The CDR3 bases are TGTGCCAGCAGCCAAGGGGTGCAACTGGACGAGCAGTACTTC. Residues: CASSQGVQLDEQYF.

This chain connects TRBV6-1 to TRBJ2-7; either TRBD1 or TRBD2 may fit D (5 bases each). The CDR3 runs 15 residues. Germline V gives CDR1 MNHNS, CDR2 SASEGT. Deletions cut 3 bases from V and 4 bases from J, with 16 bases between. The CDR3 spells CASSDLRQGEYEQYF. CDR3 DNA sequence: TGTGCCAGCAGTGATTTAAGGCAGGGAGAATACGAGCAGTACTTC.

The chain couples TRBV11-1 to TRBJ2-3; TRBD1 matches at 10 bases. Germline V gives CDR1 SGHAT, CDR2 FQDESV (reference sequence). This CDR3 region has 14 residues. The trim removed 5 bases at V and 4 bases at J, leaving 3 bases unmatched. The CDR3 DNA sequence: TGTGCCAGCAGCCCTGGGACAGGGGCAGATACGCAGTATTTT. This codes for CASSPGTGADTQYF.

The chain links TRBV7-9 to TRBJ2-7; 12 nucleotides align to TRBD2. Germline V gives CDR1 SEHNR, CDR2 FQNEAQ (reference sequence). V shed 6 bases and J 4 bases; nucleotides not matched to a gene: 7. This CDR3 contains 15 residues. This chain's CDR3 is CASSSPTSGRYEQYF. For the CDR3, the DNA is TGTGCCAGCAGTTCTCCGACTAGCGGGAGATACGAGCAGTACTTC.

This chain joins TRBV7-9 and TRBJ1-4; D is ambiguous. CDR1 is SEHNR and CDR2 is FQNEAQ in the germline V gene (reference sequence). V shed 3 bases and J shed 8 bases, with 4 bases lying between them. This CDR3 region has 11 residues. As DNA, the CDR3 is TGTGCCAGCAGCTTGAACGAAAAACTGTTTTTT. It translates to CASSLNEKLFF.

This clone is a singleton in its sample. The gene calls are TRBV13 and TRBJ1-1; weak D call: TRBD1 (5 bases). The CDR3 has 14 amino acids. V lost 3 bases and J 1 base, leaving 9 bases between the germline ends. CDR1 is PRHDT and CDR2 is FYEKMQ in the germline V gene (reference sequence). The CDR3 nucleotides read TGTGCCAGCAGCTTTGGGACGGCGAACACTGAAGCTTTCTTT. It encodes CASSFGTANTEAFF. Filled out from reference TRBV13 and TRBJ1-1, the complete variable domain reads AAGVIQSPRHLIKEKRETATLKCYPIPRHDTVYWYQQGPGQDPQFLISFYEKMQSDKGSIPDRFSAQQFSDYHSELNMSSLELGDSALYFCASSFGTANTEAFFGQGTRLTVV.

The rearrangement uses TRBV7-9 and TRBJ2-1; D unclear. The V and J ends lost 5 bases and 8 bases respectively, with 10 bases between them. Germline CDR1 SEHNR, CDR2 FQNEAQ (reference sequence). This CDR3 is 12 amino acids long. CDR3: CASSVAPYEQFF. The CDR3 region has the DNA TGTGCCAGCAGCGTGGCCCCTTATGAGCAGTTCTTC.

This clone was seen just once. The same CDR3 is also encoded by other DNA sequences in this sample. This chain joins TRBV11-2 and TRBJ1-4; the D gene is possibly TRBD1 (5 bases). Trimming removed 5 bases at V and 4 bases at J, with 14 bases between. CDR1 is SGHAT and CDR2 is FQNNGV in the germline V gene. The CDR3 length is 15 residues. CDR3 sequence reads: CASSPTTEINEKLFF. DNA for the CDR3: TGTGCCAGCAGCCCCACGACAGAAATTAATGAAAAACTGTTTTTT.

This clone was seen a single time. This chain uses TRBV29-1 with TRBJ1-2; D may be TRBD1 (6 bases). The CDR3 spans 13 residues. The V and J ends lost 1 base and 4 bases respectively, with 10 bases between them. Germline V gene sequence: CDR1 SQVTM, CDR2 ANQGSEA. The CDR3 region has the DNA TGCAGCGTTGAAGGACAGGTCCTCTATGGCTACACCTTC. It yields the protein CSVEGQVLYGYTF. Based on the CDR3 plus reference TRBV29-1 and TRBJ1-2, the full variable domain is SAVISQKPSRDICQRGTSLTIQCQVDSQVTMMFWYRQQPGQSLTLIATANQGSEATYESGFVIDKFPISRPNLTFSTLTVSNMSPEDSSIYLCSVEGQVLYGYTFGSGTRLTVV.

The rearrangement links TRBV7-6 to TRBJ1-2; the match to TRBD1 covers 7 bases. This CDR3 has 15 amino acids. V lost 1 base, J lost 4 bases, and 6 bases stayed unmatched. CDR1 SGHVS and CDR2 FNYEAQ come from the germline V gene. CDR3 in amino acids: CASSLGGGTAYGYTF. CDR3 bases: TGTGCCAGCAGCTTAGGGGGAGGGACAGCCTATGGCTACACCTTC. The variable domain in full, with the rest retrieved from reference TRBV7-6 and TRBJ1-2, is GAGVSQSPRYKVTKRGQDVALRCDPISGHVSLYWYRQALGQGPEFLTYFNYEAQQDKSGLPNDRFSAERPEGSISTLTIQRTEQRDSAMYRCASSLGGGTAYGYTFGSGTRLTVV.

This clone was observed a few times. V and J are TRBV5-6 and TRBJ1-2; TRBD1 is a possible D gene (5 bases). Trimming stripped 3 bases from V and 4 bases from J, with 16 bases between. This CDR3 contains 15 residues. Looked up from germline, CDR1 is SGHDT and CDR2 is YYEEEE. The CDR3 region is CASSWGGETFYGYTF. In DNA form, the CDR3 reads TGTGCCAGCAGCTGGGGGGGAGAAACTTTCTATGGCTACACCTTC. Combining the CDR3 with reference TRBV5-6 and TRBJ1-2 gives the whole variable domain DAGVTQSPTHLIKTRGQQVTLRCSPKSGHDTVSWYQQALGQGPQFIFQYYEEEERQRGNFPDRFSGHQFPNYSSELNVNALLLGDSALYLCASSWGGETFYGYTFGSGTRLTVV.

The rearrangement joins TRBV4-1 to TRBJ1-1; D might be TRBD1 (5 bases). Trimming pared 3 bases from V and 5 bases from J, leaving 16 bases between. Germline V gives CDR1 MGHRA, CDR2 YSYEKL. This CDR3 has 15 residues. The CDR3 reads CASSHDSGMRTEAFF. Here the CDR3 DNA reads TGCGCCAGCAGCCATGACTCAGGGATGCGGACTGAAGCTTTCTTT.